These 19 T cell receptor beta chains share one sample of origin, sequenced in a study of cytomegalovirus exposure and HLA in healthy donors. PCR involved 60 Vbeta and 13 Jbeta primers. Sequenced by immunoSEQ multiplex PCR; TCRdb stores in-frame clones only, minus some. The sample yields some 120,000 clones, about 80% seen once. The material sequenced was PBMCs. The source of these receptors is a man aged 25-45 years in good health and CMV-seronegative.

The rearrangement uses TRBV4-1 and TRBJ2-1, with 14 nucleotides matching TRBD2. Germline assignment: CDR1 MGHRA and CDR2 YSYEKL. V gave up 4 bases and J gave up 7 bases; unmatched junction bases: 3. The CDR3 length is 15 residues. This chain's CDR3 is CASSPGLAGANEQFF. The CDR3 region has the DNA TGCGCCAGCAGCCCGGGACTAGCGGGAGCAAATGAGCAGTTCTTC.

This chain links TRBV7-9 with TRBJ2-1, with D maybe TRBD1 (5 bases). Germline V CDR1 and CDR2: SEHNR, FQNEAQ (reference sequence). The V end lost 4 bases, the J end lost 8 bases, and 18 bases lay between the germline ends. The CDR3 has 15 residues. The CDR3 DNA reads as TGTGCCAGCAGCTCACCGGGCCTCCCCAGGGATGAGCAGTTCTTC. Its translation is CASSSPGLPRDEQFF.

This chain joins TRBV19 and TRBJ1-1; D gene unclear. The CDR3 covers 13 residues. Germline V gene lookup returns CDR1 LNHDA and CDR2 SQIVND (reference sequence). Trimming left V 7 bases short and J 1 base short, with 10 bases between. The CDR3 bases are TGTGCCAGTATCACCCGGGGGAACACTGAAGCTTTCTTT. It encodes CASITRGNTEAFF.

V gene TRBV30 combines with J gene TRBJ1-2; D gene unclear. Trimming left V 7 bases short and J 8 bases short, with 20 bases between. The CDR3 runs 13 residues. Germline CDR1 reads GTSNPN; CDR2 reads SVGIG (reference sequence). The chain's CDR3 is CASPGSTGGGYTF. The DNA for the CDR3 is TGTGCCTCACCGGGATCAACGGGTGGGGGCTACACCTTC.

The chain joins TRBV4-1 to TRBJ1-1; D is perhaps TRBD1 (5 bases). The length of the CDR3 is 15 residues. Germline V gene data show CDR1 as MGHRA and CDR2 as YSYEKL. Trimming pared 1 base from V and 0 bases from J, leaving 9 bases between. This CDR3 reads CASSQGPGMNTEAFF. CDR3 in DNA: TGCGCCAGCAGCCAAGGTCCAGGGATGAACACTGAAGCTTTCTTT.

The chain has TRBV9 and TRBJ1-1; TRBD1 matches at 9 bases. Germline assignment: CDR1 SGDLS and CDR2 YYNGEE. The V segment lost 3 bases and the J segment 6 bases; nucleotides outside the gene matches: 6. CDR3 length: 14 residues. CDR3 in amino acids: CASSAEQGASEAFF. DNA of the CDR3: TGTGCCAGCAGCGCAGAACAGGGGGCATCTGAAGCTTTCTTT.

This chain uses TRBV15 with TRBJ2-1; TRBD2 matches at 9 bases. The CDR3 extends over 11 amino acids. The V segment lost 5 bases and the J segment 15 bases; nucleotides outside the gene matches: 5. Germline V lookup: CDR1 LNHNV, CDR2 YYDKDF (reference sequence). In DNA, the CDR3 is TGTGCCACCAGCGGATGGCGGGAGGGGTTCTTC. Its translation: CATSGWREGFF.

This chain links TRBV18 with TRBJ2-6; a possible D gene is TRBD1 (6 bases). Trimming took off 4 bases at V and 2 bases at J, with 12 bases between the two ends. The germline V gene has CDR1 KGHSH and CDR2 LQKENI. The CDR3 loop spans 16 amino acids. CDR3 nucleotide sequence: TGTGCCAGCTCACTTCAAGGGGGTCCTGGGGCCAACGTCCTGACTTTC. It encodes CASSLQGGPGANVLTF.

The V call is TRBV10-3, the J call TRBJ2-4; D not resolved. The germline CDR1 and CDR2 sequences are ENHRY and SYGVKD. V lost 3 bases and J 3 bases, leaving 12 bases between the germline ends. CDR3 size: 15 residues. This chain's CDR3 is CAISDSSGDKNIQYF. The CDR3 bases are TGTGCCATCAGTGACTCGAGTGGAGACAAAAACATTCAGTACTTC.

The CDR3, as DNA: TGTGCCAGCAGTTTGTATGGGGCCACAGATACGCAGTATTTT. Its translation: CASSLYGATDTQYF. The chain carries TRBV28 and TRBJ2-3; perhaps TRBD1 as D (5 bases). Per the germline V gene, CDR1 is MDHEN and CDR2 is SYDVKM. This CDR3 has 14 amino acids. V dropped 3 bases and J dropped 2 bases, with 9 bases sitting between them.

This clone is a singleton in its sample. The rearrangement uses TRBV29-1 and TRBJ1-1, with TRBD1 identical over 7 bases. Trimming removed 6 bases from V and 5 bases from J; junction bases left unmatched: 9. Germline loops: CDR1 SQVTM, CDR2 ANQGSEA. The CDR3 extends over 13 amino acids. This CDR3 is CSVVEGANTEAFF. The CDR3 DNA reads TGCAGCGTAGTTGAGGGGGCGAATACTGAAGCTTTCTTT.

The chain carries TRBV7-9 and TRBJ1-2; a possible D gene is TRBD1 (6 bases). This CDR3 has 15 residues. Trimming cost V 5 bases and J 7 bases, with 20 bases left between them. Per the germline V gene, CDR1 is SEHNR and CDR2 is FQNEAQ (reference sequence). As DNA, the CDR3 is TGTGCCAGCAGCCTTCAGACAGGCGGATCGGGTGGCTACACCTTC. Translated, it gives CASSLQTGGSGGYTF.

The CDR3 sequence: CASSLVQGVVGEQYF. The CDR3 bases are TGTGCCAGCAGCTTAGTACAGGGGGTCGTCGGCGAGCAGTACTTC. The genes are TRBV11-2 and TRBJ2-7; 8 bases agree with TRBD1. The CDR3 is 15 amino acids. Germline CDR1 reads SGHAT; CDR2 reads FQNNGV. The junction had 8 bases not matched to a gene; V was cut back by 1 base and J by 6 bases.

This chain uses TRBV5-6 with TRBJ2-7; no definite D call. The CDR3 loop spans 12 amino acids. With 0 bases removed from V and 4 bases from J, the gap between germline ends came to 5 bases. Per the germline V gene, CDR1 is SGHDT and CDR2 is YYEEEE. In nucleotides, the CDR3 is TGTGCCAGCAGCTTGGCCTCTTACGAGCAGTACTTC. It encodes CASSLASYEQYF.

The CDR3: CASSKIAGSGVPVTQYF. The CDR3 region has the DNA TGTGCCAGCAGCAAAATAGCAGGGTCTGGCGTCCCAGTCACGCAGTATTTT. J is TRBJ2-3 and V is TRBV21-1; the D call in the table, TRBD1, was not verified against the DNA. TRBV21-1 is a listed pseudogene. The CDR3 sequence is 17 residues long.

The rearrangement uses TRBV4-1 and TRBJ2-7; perhaps TRBD2 as D (6 bases). CDR1 and CDR2 (germline): MGHRA, YSYEKL. The CDR3 is 15 amino acids. Trimming pared 0 bases from V and 7 bases from J, leaving 16 bases between. The CDR3 DNA reads as TGCGCCAGCAGCCAAGACCCTTCTAGCGTCTGGGAGCAGTACTTC. Protein product: CASSQDPSSVWEQYF.

This clone was observed a single time. The rearrangement uses TRBV4-3 and TRBJ2-1; 13 bases map to TRBD2. The germline CDR1 and CDR2 sequences are LGHNA and YSLEER. The length of the CDR3 is 16 residues. V gave up 3 bases and J gave up 7 bases; unmatched junction bases: 6. The CDR3 DNA follows: TGCGCCAGCAGCCAGAGGACTAGCGGGAGAGTAAATGAGCAGTTCTTC. Translation: CASSQRTSGRVNEQFF.

The CDR3 sequence: CASSGHLLASYEQYF. In DNA, the CDR3 is TGCGCCAGCAGCGGTCATTTACTTGCCTCCTACGAGCAGTACTTC. The chain carries TRBV4-1 and TRBJ2-7, with D hard to call. Germline V gene data show CDR1 as MGHRA and CDR2 as YSYEKL. The germline V and J ends were trimmed by 5 bases and 0 bases, with 14 bases remaining between them. The CDR3 totals 15 residues.

The V call is TRBV6-5, the J call TRBJ2-7; 11 bases align to TRBD1. The trim removed 2 bases at V and 3 bases at J, leaving 3 bases unmatched. This CDR3 spans 15 amino acids. Germline V gene sequence: CDR1 MNHEY, CDR2 SVGAGI. Here the CDR3 reads CASSYGTGGYYEQYF. Here the CDR3 DNA reads TGTGCCAGCAGTTACGGGACAGGGGGGTACTACGAGCAGTACTTC.